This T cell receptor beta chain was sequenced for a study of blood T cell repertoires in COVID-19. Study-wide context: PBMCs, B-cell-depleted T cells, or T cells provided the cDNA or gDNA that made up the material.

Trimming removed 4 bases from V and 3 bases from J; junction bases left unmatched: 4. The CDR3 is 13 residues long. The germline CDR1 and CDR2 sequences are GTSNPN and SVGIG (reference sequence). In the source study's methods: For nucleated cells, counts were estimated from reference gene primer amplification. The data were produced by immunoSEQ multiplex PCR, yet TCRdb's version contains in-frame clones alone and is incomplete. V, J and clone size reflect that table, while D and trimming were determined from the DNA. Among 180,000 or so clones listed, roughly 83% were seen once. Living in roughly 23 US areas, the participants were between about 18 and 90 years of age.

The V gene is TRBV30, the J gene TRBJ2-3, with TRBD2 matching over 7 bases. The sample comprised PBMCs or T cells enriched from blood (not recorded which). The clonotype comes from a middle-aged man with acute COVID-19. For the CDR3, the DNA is TGTGCCTGGAAGCGGGATATGACAGATACGCAGTATTTT. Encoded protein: CAWKRDMTDTQYF.